The subject of this entry is one T cell receptor beta chain. Its target is not known. Using constant-segment primers, 5'RACE produced TCR alpha and TCR beta cDNA libraries carrying sample barcodes and UMIs. Via MiXCR, TCRdb re-called the 5' RACE reads, giving one row per CDR3 protein. The sample yields approximately 350,000 distinct CDR3 sequences, 28% seen once. The source of the sample is a study of T-cell memory formation after mild COVID-19. Study-wide results and limits: Contracting CD4+ clones sat mainly in CM and EM; CD8+ in EMRA. The finding that pre-infection memory included some responding clones suggested that cross-reactive memory joined.

The germline V gene encodes CDR1 SGHTA and CDR2 FQGNSA. CDR3 length equals 14 residues. Trimming cost V 8 bases and J 5 bases; bases outside gene matches: 8. This TCR was recovered from an adult woman who had mild COVID-19 (a few samples of this study predate the infection). Cell type and time point are not known. Sequencing used PBMCs or a T cell subset sorted from them (not recorded which). The chain joins TRBV7-2 to TRBJ2-7; 11 bases align to TRBD2. The CDR3 DNA follows: TGTGCCAGCCGATTAGCGGGAGGGTTGGACGAGCAGTACTTC. The encoded protein is CASRLAGGLDEQYF.